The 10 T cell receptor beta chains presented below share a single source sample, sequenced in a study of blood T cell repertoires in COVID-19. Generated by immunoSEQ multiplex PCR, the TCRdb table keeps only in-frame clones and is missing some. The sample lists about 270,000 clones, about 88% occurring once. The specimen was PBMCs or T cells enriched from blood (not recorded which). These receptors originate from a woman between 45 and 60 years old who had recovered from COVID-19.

The CDR3 nucleotides read TGCAGCGCCCGGGGGGCGGGGGGCCAGGGCACTGAAGCTTTCTTT. Amino acid sequence: CSARGAGGQGTEAFF. The chain couples TRBV29-1 to TRBJ1-1; perhaps TRBD1 as D (6 bases). Germline CDR1 and CDR2: SQVTM and ANQGSEA. V dropped 7 bases and J dropped 4 bases, with 22 bases sitting between them. This CDR3 comprises 15 residues.

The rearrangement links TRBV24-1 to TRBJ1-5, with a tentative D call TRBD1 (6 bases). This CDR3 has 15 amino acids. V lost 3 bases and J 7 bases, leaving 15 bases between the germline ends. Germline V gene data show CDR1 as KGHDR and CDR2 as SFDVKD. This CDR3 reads CATSDAGAPQQPQHF. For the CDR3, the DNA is TGTGCCACCAGTGATGCAGGGGCGCCACAGCAGCCCCAGCATTTT.

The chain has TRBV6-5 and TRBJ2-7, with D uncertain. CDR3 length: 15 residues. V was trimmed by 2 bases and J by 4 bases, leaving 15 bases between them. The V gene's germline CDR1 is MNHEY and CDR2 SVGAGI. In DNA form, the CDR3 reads TGTGCCAGCAGTTACGCCGAGGCCCCTGCGTACGAGCAGTACTTC. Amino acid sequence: CASSYAEAPAYEQYF.

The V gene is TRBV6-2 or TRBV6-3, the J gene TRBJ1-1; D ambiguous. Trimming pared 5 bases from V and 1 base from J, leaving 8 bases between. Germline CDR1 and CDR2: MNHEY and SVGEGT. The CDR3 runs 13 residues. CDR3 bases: TGTGCCAGCAGTAAAAAACAGAACACTGAAGCTTTCTTT. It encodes CASSKKQNTEAFF.

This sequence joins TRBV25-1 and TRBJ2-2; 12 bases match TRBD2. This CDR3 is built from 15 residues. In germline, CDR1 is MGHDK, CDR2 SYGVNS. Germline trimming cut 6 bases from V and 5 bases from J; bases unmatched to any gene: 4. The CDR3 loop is CASRPSGRATGELFF. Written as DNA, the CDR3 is TGTGCCAGCAGACCTAGCGGGAGGGCAACCGGGGAGCTGTTTTTT.

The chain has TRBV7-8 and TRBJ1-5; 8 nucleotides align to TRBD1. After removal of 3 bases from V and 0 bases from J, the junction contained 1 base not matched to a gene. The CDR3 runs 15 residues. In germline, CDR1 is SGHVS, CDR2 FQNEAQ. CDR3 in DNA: TGTGCCAGCAGCTTCGACAGGGGTAGCAATCAGCCCCAGCATTTT. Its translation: CASSFDRGSNQPQHF.

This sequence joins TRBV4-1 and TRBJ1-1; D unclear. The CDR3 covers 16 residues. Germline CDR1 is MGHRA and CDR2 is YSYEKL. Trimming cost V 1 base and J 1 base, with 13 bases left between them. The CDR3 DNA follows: TGCGCCAGCAGCCAAGGCCTTCTACGGGGGAACACTGAAGCTTTCTTT. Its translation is CASSQGLLRGNTEAFF.

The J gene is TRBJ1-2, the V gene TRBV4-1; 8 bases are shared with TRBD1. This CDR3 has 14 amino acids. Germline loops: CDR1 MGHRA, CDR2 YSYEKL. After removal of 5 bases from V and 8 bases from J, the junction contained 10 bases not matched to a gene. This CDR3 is CASSLTQGAGGYTF. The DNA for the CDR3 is TGCGCCAGCAGCTTGACCCAGGGGGCGGGAGGCTACACCTTC.

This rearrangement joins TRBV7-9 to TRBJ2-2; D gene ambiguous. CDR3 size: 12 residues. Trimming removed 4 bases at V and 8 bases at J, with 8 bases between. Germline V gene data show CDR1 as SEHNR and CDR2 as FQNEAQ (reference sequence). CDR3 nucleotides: TGTGCCAGCAGCTCTCTTTTAGGGGAGCTGTTTTTT. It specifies CASSSLLGELFF.

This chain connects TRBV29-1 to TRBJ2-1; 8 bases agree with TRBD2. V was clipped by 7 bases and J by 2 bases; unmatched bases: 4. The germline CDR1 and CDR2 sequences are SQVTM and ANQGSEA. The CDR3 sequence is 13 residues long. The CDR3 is CSGSGRAYNEQFF. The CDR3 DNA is TGCAGCGGTTCCGGGAGGGCCTACAATGAGCAGTTCTTC.